The rows below give T cell receptor beta chains drawn from one sample of a study of cytomegalovirus exposure and HLA in healthy donors. Only in-frame clones appear in the TCRdb table, and some are missing; sequencing was by immunoSEQ multiplex PCR. The sample lists around 150,000 clones, about 64% occurring once. Sample: PBMCs. The source is a woman aged 40-49 years in good health and CMV-seronegative. Both conserved end residues are part of each CDR3. The D gene is left open where the match is weak. Clone sizes are given selectively: once, few, many, or a class where the clone is expanded.

TRBJ1-5 | TRBV2 | . | . | TGTGCCAGCAGTGAATTGAATATGGCAGTCGATAGCAATCAGCCCCAGCATTTT | CASSELNMAVDSNQPQHF
TRBJ2-1 | TRBV6-5 | . | TRBD2 | TGTGCCAGCACCAGACTAGCGGGGGGCATGGATGAGCAGTTCTTC | CASTRLAGGMDEQFF
TRBJ1-1 | TRBV5-1 | . | . | TGCGCCAGCAGCTTGGGGGGAGGGATTCGTCGGGAAGCTTTCTTT | CASSLGGGIRREAFF
TRBJ1-5 | TRBV7-8 | . | . | TGTGCCAGCAGCTTAGCCCGTGGGGAGAATAGCAATCAGCCCCAGCATTTT | CASSLARGENSNQPQHF
TRBJ1-5 | TRBV6-5 | . | TRBD1 | TGTGCCAGCAGTCAACAGGGGAGCAATCAGCCCCAGCATTTT | CASSQQGSNQPQHF
TRBJ2-3 | TRBV9 | . | . | TGTGCCAGCAGCGCAGCCAGACTTAACAGGGAGGGTTTCACAGATACGCAGTATTTT | CASSAARLNREGFTDTQYF
TRBJ1-4 | TRBV7-9 | few | TRBD1 | TGTGCCAGCAGCCTGGGACAGGGGGCTACGGAAAAACTGTTTTTT | CASSLGQGATEKLFF
TRBJ2-2 | TRBV19 | . | . | TGTGCCAGTAGTATAAGGCAGGGCTACACCGGGGAGCTGTTTTTT | CASSIRQGYTGELFF
TRBJ1-1 | TRBV7-8 | . | . | TGTGCCAGCAGCACGGGCCGTTCGATGGAGGGTTTCTTT | CASSTGRSMEGFF
TRBJ1-1 | TRBV6-6 | . | . | TGTGCCAGCAAGCGGGCCGCTGACGGTGAAGCTTTCTTT | CASKRAADGEAFF
TRBJ2-5 | TRBV5-1 | . | TRBD2 | TGCGCCAGCAGCCCTGCTCCGGGGGGGGCCGAAGGGACCCAGTACTTC | CASSPAPGGAEGTQYF
TRBJ1-2 | TRBV2 | few | . | TGTGCCAGCAGACACGGACTGGAAGCTAACTATGGCTACACCTTC | CASRHGLEANYGYTF
TRBJ1-1 | TRBV9 | . | . | TGTGCCAGCAGCGTAGCGCCAGGTGGCACTGAAGCTTTCTTT | CASSVAPGGTEAFF
TRBJ2-3 | TRBV5-6 | few | . | TGTGCCAGCAGCTTCCAATCGCCCCTTTGGGGCCGGGCAGATACGCAGTATTTT | CASSFQSPLWGRADTQYF
TRBJ2-4 | TRBV6-6 | few | . | TGTGCCAGCGGACCCGGACATGACCTAGCCAAAAACATTCAGTACTTC | CASGPGHDLAKNIQYF
TRBJ1-5 | TRBV27 | . | . | TGTGCCAGCAGTTTATCTCACCAAAGCGGACAGCCCCAGCATTTT | CASSLSHQSGQPQHF
TRBJ2-7 | TRBV5-3 | . | TRBD1 | TGTGCCAGAAATTCGGGCAGGGGGCGCGTCCGCGGGAACGAGCAGTACTTC | CARNSGRGRVRGNEQYF
TRBJ1-1 | TRBV6-1 | . | . | TGTGCCAGCAGTGAGTCGGACAGTCGGCGGGCTTTCTTT | CASSESDSRRAFF
TRBJ1-5 | TRBV7-2 | once | . | TGTGCCAGCAGCCCATCCCGCAATCAGCCCCAGCATTTT | CASSPSRNQPQHF
TRBJ1-4 | TRBV19 | . | . | TGTGCCAGTAGGCCACCCACTCTCGCAGGGTCGGGTGAAAAACTGTTTTTT | CASRPPTLAGSGEKLFF
TRBJ2-1 | TRBV10-3 | . | . | TGTGCCATCAGTGAGCCCCAGGGACTGCGGGGAAATGAGCAGTTCTTC | CAISEPQGLRGNEQFF
TRBJ1-2 | TRBV7-9 | . | . | TGTGCCAGCAGCTTAGGGGGCTTCTATGGCTACACCTTC | CASSLGGFYGYTF
TRBJ2-6 | TRBV18 | . | . | TGTGCCAGCTCACCCGGACAGTCTGGGGCCAACGTCCTGACTTTC | CASSPGQSGANVLTF
TRBJ1-1 | TRBV6-1 | . | TRBD1 | TGTGCCAGCAGTGAAGTCCCGGGGGGGACAGGGTTTGCTTTCTTT | CASSEVPGGTGFAFF
TRBJ2-7 | TRBV7-6 | . | TRBD2 | TGTGCCAGCAGCTTAGGGGCTAGCGGGGGTCTACAGCAGTACTTC | CASSLGASGGLQQYF
TRBJ2-7 | TRBV7-9 | few | TRBD1 | TGTGCCAGCAGCGTTGACAGGGACGAGCAGTACTTC | CASSVDRDEQYF
TRBJ2-7 | TRBV7-7 | . | TRBD1 | TGTGCCAGCAGCCTGGACAGGGGTGCCGAGCAGTACTTC | CASSLDRGAEQYF
TRBJ2-7 | TRBV28 | . | TRBD1 | TGTGCCAGCAGCCTGACAGGGGGCGCCTACGAGCAGTACTTC | CASSLTGGAYEQYF
TRBJ1-1 | TRBV4-2 | few | . | TGTGCCAGCAGCCGAGGTAGTCTCGGTCCTGAAGCTTTCTTT | CASSRGSLGPEAFF
TRBJ2-2 | TRBV7-8 | . | TRBD1 | TGTGCCAGCAGCCTGCAGGGACAGGGGGATACCGGGGAGCTGTTTTTT | CASSLQGQGDTGELFF
TRBJ1-2 | TRBV30 | . | TRBD1 | TGTGCCTGGAGTGGTCTAGGACAGGCCTATGGCTACACCTTC | CAWSGLGQAYGYTF
TRBJ2-3 | TRBV6-5 | . | . | TGTGCCACGGGTAACCCCCGCACAGATACGCAGTATTTT | CATGNPRTDTQYF
TRBJ1-6 | TRBV5-1 | . | TRBD1 | TGCGCCAGCAGCCAAATGGGACAGGAGAATTCACCCCCCCACTTT | CASSQMGQENSPPHF
TRBJ1-1 | TRBV4-1 | few | . | TGCGCCAGCAGCCAAGATCAGTGGAGGGGCCGTAATGAAGCTTTCTTT | CASSQDQWRGRNEAFF
TRBJ1-2 | TRBV6-6 | . | TRBD1 | TGTGCCAGCAGTTTTGGGACAGAGTATGGCTACACCTTC | CASSFGTEYGYTF
TRBJ1-1 | TRBV6-4 | few | TRBD1 | TGTGCCAGCAGACAGGGGGGGGGCACTGAAGCTTTCTTT | CASRQGGGTEAFF
TRBJ2-7 | TRBV10-2 | . | . | TGCGCCAGTCTGAGGGCGTTTAACTACGAGCAGTACTTC | CASLRAFNYEQYF
TRBJ2-7 | TRBV5-1 | . | TRBD1 | TGCGCCAGCAGCTTAACCCCGGGACAGGGGATCGACGAGCAGTACTTC | CASSLTPGQGIDEQYF
TRBJ1-2 | TRBV30 | . | TRBD1 | TGTGCCTGGAGAAAGACAGGGGCGGTGGTTGGCTACACCTTC | CAWRKTGAVVGYTF
TRBJ1-1 | TRBV6-1 | . | TRBD1 | TGTGCCAGCAGACTGACAGGGGGTGGGAACACTGGAGCTTTCTTT | CASRLTGGGNTGAFF
TRBJ2-1 | TRBV27 | once | TRBD2 | TGTGCCAGCAGTTTGGTGGGGGGGAGTGGGGAGTTCTTC | CASSLVGGSGEFF
TRBJ1-1 | TRBV6-6 | once | TRBD1 | TGTGCCAGCGTCCCGGACAGGCTCGAAAACACTGAAGCTTTCTTT | CASVPDRLENTEAFF
TRBJ1-1 | TRBV11-1 | few | TRBD1 | TGTGCCAGCAGCGACAGGGTTAGAGCTGAAGCTTTCTTT | CASSDRVRAEAFF
TRBJ1-1 | TRBV6-6 | few | . | TGTGCCAGCAGCAGCGGGAGGTCGGTCACTGAAGCTATCTTT | CASSSGRSVTEAIF
TRBJ1-2 | TRBV6-5 | . | . | TGTGCCAGCAGTTCCGGAGTACAGGGAAAGTGGAAGGGCTACACCTTC | CASSSGVQGKWKGYTF
TRBJ1-4 | TRBV6-5 | few | . | TGTGCCAGCAGATCGGGGGGGTCGGAGGAAAAACTGTTTTTT | CASRSGGSEEKLFF
TRBJ1-5 | TRBV5-6 | few | TRBD1 | TGTGCCAGCAGCTTGTTGGGACAGATCTATCAGCCCCAGCATTTT | CASSLLGQIYQPQHF
TRBJ2-7 | TRBV2 | . | TRBD2 | TGTGCCAGCAGTCGATTAGCGGGGGGACCAGAGAGCGAGCAGTACTTC | CASSRLAGGPESEQYF